What follows is one TCR beta chain and its context. Its specificity is not known. The data belong to a study of cytomegalovirus exposure and HLA in healthy donors. The study, taken as a whole, reports: Rare TCR sequences dominated, though some public TCRs recurred in many donors. Previously analyzed data showed that most TCR beta V segments were productive at a frequency of about 87% or about 30%. Specificity for CMV antigens was confirmed in vitro for a few of the CMV-associated chains. Likely technical artifact: a cluster of highly shared sequence variants.

The primer mix had 60 Vbeta and 13 Jbeta primers. Method: immunoSEQ multiplex PCR; TCRdb's copy keeps in-frame clones and lacks some. The top ten hold around 7% of the sample, which has over 120,000 clones, 75% seen once. CDR3 size: 16 residues. Trimming cost V 5 bases and J 7 bases, with 21 bases left between them. CDR1 and CDR2 from the germline V gene are SGHVS and FNYEAQ. Material: PBMCs. This TCR was recovered from a man aged 30 to 45 in good health and CMV-seronegative. This chain uses TRBV7-6 with TRBJ1-5; possible D gene TRBD1, 5 bases. The chain's CDR3 is CASSPGNSVPSQPQHF. Written as DNA, the CDR3 is TGTGCCAGCAGCCCAGGGAACAGCGTACCCAGCCAGCCCCAGCATTTT.